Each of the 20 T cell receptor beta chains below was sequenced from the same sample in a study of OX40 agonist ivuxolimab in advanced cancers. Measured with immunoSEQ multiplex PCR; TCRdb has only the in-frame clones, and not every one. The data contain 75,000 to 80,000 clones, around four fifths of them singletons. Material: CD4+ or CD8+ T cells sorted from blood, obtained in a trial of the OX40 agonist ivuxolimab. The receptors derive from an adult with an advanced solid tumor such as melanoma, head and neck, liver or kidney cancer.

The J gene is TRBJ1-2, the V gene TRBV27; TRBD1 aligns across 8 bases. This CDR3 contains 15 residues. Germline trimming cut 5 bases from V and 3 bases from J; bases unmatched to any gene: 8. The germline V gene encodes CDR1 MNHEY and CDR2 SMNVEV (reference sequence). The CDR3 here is CASSVGQGLDYGYTF. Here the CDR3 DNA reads TGTGCCAGCAGTGTAGGACAGGGTTTAGACTATGGCTACACCTTC.

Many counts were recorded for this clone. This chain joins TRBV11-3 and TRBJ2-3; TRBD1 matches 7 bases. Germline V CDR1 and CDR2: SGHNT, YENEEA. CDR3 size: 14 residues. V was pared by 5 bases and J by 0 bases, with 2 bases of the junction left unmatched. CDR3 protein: CASSLDRSTDTQYF. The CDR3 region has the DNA TGTGCCAGCAGCCTGGACAGGAGCACAGATACGCAGTATTTT.

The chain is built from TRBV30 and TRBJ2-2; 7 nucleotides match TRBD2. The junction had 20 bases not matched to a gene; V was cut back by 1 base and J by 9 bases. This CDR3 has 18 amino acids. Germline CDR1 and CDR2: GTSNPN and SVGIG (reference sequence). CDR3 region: CAWSGPPTSAPEIRELFF. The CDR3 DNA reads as TGTGCCTGGAGTGGACCCCCCACTAGCGCCCCCGAGATCCGGGAGCTGTTTTTT.

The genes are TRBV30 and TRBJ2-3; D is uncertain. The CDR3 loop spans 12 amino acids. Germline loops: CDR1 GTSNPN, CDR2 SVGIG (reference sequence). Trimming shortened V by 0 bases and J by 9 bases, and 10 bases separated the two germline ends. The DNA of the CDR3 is TGTGCCTGGAGTGTAAGCGCGGACACGCAGTATTTT. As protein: CAWSVSADTQYF.

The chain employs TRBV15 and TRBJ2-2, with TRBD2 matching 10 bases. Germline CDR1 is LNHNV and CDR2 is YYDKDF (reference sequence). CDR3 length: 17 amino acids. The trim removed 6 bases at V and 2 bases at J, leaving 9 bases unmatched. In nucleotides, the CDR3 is TGTGCCACCAGGGGTAGAGGACTAGCGGATAACACCGGGGAGCTGTTTTTT. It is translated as CATRGRGLADNTGELFF. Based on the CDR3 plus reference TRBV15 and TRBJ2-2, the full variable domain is DAMVIQNPRYQVTQFGKPVTLSCSQTLNHNVMYWYQQKSSQAPKLLFHYYDKDFNNEADTPDNFQSRRPNTSFCFLDIRSPGLGDTAMYLCATRGRGLADNTGELFFGEGSRLTVL.

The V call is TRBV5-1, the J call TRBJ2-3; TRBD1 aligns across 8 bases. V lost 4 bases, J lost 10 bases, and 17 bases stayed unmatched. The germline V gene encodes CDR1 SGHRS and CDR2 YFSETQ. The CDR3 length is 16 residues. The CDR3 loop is CASSGTAGGGEVPQYF. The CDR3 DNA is TGCGCCAGCAGCGGGACGGCAGGGGGCGGAGAAGTACCGCAGTATTTT.

The CDR3 protein is CASTPAGSPTKIHRSGELFF. For the CDR3, the DNA is TGTGCCAGCACCCCAGCGGGAAGCCCCACTAAAATCCACCGGTCCGGGGAGCTGTTTTTT. The chain couples TRBV28 to TRBJ2-2; 7 positions match TRBD2. After removal of 7 bases from V and 6 bases from J, the junction contained 26 bases not matched to a gene. CDR1 MDHEN and CDR2 SYDVKM come from the germline V gene. This CDR3 spans 20 amino acids. The complete variable domain, with remaining parts taken from reference TRBV28 and TRBJ2-2, reads DVKVTQSSRYLVKRTGEKVFLECVQDMDHENMFWYRQDPGLGLRLIYFSYDVKMKEKGDIPEGYSVSREKKERFSLILESASTNQTSMYLCASTPAGSPTKIHRSGELFFGEGSRLTVL.

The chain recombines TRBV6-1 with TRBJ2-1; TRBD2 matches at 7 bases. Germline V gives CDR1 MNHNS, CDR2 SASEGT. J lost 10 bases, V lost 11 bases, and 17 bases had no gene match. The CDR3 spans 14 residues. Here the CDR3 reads CAGRLAPKLGEQFF. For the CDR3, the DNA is TGTGCCGGAAGACTAGCACCTAAGTTGGGGGAGCAGTTCTTC.

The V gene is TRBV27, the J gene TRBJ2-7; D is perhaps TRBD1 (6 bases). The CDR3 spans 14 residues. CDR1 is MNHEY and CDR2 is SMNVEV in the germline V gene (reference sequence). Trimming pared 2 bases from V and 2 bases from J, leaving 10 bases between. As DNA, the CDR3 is TGTGCCAGCAGTTTACGACGGACAGCCTACGAGCAGTACTTC. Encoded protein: CASSLRRTAYEQYF.

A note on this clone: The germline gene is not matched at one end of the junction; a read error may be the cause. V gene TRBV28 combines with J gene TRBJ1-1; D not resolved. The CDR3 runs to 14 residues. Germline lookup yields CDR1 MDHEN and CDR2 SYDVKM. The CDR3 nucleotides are TGTGCCAGCAGTTGGAGGGAAAGTAACAGTGAAGCTTTCTTT. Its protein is CASSWRESNSEAFF.

CDR3 protein: CASSFLRQGAGNTIYF. CDR3 sequence (DNA): TGTGCCAGCAGCTTCCTACGACAGGGCGCTGGAAACACCATATATTTT. This rearrangement joins TRBV7-2 to TRBJ1-3; 7 bases align to TRBD1. This CDR3 has 16 residues. J gave up 2 bases and V 3 bases, and 7 bases lay outside the gene matches. CDR1 is SGHTA, CDR2 FQGNSA, per germline.

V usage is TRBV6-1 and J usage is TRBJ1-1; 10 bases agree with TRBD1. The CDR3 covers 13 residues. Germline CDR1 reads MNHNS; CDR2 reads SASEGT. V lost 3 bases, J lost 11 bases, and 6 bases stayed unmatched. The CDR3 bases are TGTGCCAGCAGTGATAGGGACAGGGGTATTGCTTTCTTT. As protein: CASSDRDRGIAFF.

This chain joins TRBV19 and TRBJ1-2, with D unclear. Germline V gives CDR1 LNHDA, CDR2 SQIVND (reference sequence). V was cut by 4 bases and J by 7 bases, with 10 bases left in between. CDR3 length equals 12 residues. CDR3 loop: CASSREQAGYTF. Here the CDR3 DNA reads TGTGCCAGTAGTAGAGAGCAGGCTGGCTACACCTTC.

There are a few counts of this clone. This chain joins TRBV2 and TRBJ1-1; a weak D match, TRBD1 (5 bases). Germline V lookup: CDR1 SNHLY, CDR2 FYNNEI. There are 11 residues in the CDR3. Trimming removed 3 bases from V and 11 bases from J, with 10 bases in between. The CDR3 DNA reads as TGTGCCAGCAGTGAGTCTGGGGACGCTTTCTTT. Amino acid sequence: CASSESGDAFF.

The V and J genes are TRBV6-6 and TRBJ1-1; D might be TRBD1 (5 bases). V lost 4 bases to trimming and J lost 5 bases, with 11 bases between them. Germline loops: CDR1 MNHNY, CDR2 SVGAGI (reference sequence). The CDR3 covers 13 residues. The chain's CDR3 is CASSSGPRTEAFF. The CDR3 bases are TGTGCCAGCAGTTCGGGACCGAGGACTGAAGCTTTCTTT.

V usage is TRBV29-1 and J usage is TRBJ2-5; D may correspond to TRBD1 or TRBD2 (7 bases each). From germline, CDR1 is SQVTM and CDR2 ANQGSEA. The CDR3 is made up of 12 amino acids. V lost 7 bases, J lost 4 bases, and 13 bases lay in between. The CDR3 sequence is CSGGRGRETQYF. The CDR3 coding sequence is TGCAGCGGTGGGAGGGGGCGAGAGACCCAGTACTTC.

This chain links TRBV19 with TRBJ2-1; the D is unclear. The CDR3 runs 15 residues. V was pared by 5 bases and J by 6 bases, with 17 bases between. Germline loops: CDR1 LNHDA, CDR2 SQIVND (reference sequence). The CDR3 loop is CASSPDEIRTNEQFF. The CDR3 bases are TGTGCCAGTAGTCCCGATGAGATTCGGACCAATGAGCAGTTCTTC.

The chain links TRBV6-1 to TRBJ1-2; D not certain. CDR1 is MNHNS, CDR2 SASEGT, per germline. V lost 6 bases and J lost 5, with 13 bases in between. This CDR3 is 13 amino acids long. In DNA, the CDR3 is TGTGCCAGCAGCCCTCGGGAGCGGTATGGCTACACCTTC. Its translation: CASSPRERYGYTF.

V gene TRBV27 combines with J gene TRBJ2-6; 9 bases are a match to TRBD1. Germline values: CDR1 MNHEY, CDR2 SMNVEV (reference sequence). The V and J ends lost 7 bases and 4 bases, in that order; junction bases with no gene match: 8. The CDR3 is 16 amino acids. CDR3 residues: CASKTRDRAGANVLTF. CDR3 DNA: TGTGCCAGCAAAACCCGGGACAGGGCCGGGGCCAACGTCCTGACTTTC.

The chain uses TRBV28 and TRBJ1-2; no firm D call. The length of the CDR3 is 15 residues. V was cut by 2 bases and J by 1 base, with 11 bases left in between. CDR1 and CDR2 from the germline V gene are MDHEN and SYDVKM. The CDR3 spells CASSLPSGINYGYTF. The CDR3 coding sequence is TGTGCCAGCAGTTTACCGTCGGGGATTAACTATGGCTACACCTTC.